This T cell receptor beta chain was profiled in a study of cytomegalovirus exposure and HLA in healthy donors. Study details: The same platform was used for the 120 validation repertoires and the roughly 670 first-cohort repertoires, a later analysis reported. Study-wide findings and caveats: It was found in a later analysis that first-cohort TCR clusters tended to co-occur in the 100 to 150 validation repertoires.

Separation from the roughly 680-subject first cohort characterized the roughly 120-subject validation cohort, to which the donors belonged. A note on this clone: What it binds is not known.

Trimming shortened V by 4 bases and J by 5 bases, and 17 bases separated the two germline ends. CDR1 SQVTM and CDR2 ANQGSEA come from the germline V gene. There are 14 residues in the CDR3. The protocol was immunoSEQ multiplex PCR, while the TCRdb copy is restricted to in-frame clones and leaves out a portion. The table has over 200,000 clones, around 91% seen once. V usage is TRBV29-1 and J usage is TRBJ1-1; D is undetermined. What was sequenced was PBMCs. The sequence came from a woman aged 18-29 years in good health and CMV-seronegative. CDR3 in DNA: TGCAGCGTTGCATGGAGGCCCAGAAGGACTGAAGCTTTCTTT. This translates into CSVAWRPRRTEAFF.